These T cell receptor beta chains were read from a single sample in a study of T cell changes during pregnancy in multiple sclerosis. Produced via immunoSEQ multiplex PCR; TCRdb's table is partial and in-frame only. The table lists around 70,000 clones, more than 90% of them singletons, with 3.7% in the top ten. This specimen consisted of peripheral blood, obtained after pregnancy. These receptors came from a female donor in good health, enrolled as a control in a pregnancy study. CDR3s include the opening cysteine and the closing phenylalanine or tryptophan. The order of the fields is clone size, V gene, CDR3 protein. A row's size may be missing; if present it is once, few, many or a size class.

>.|TRBV27
CASSQQQEREYF
>.|TRBV7-2
CASSARAGGETQYF
>.|TRBV7-2
CASSLGLAREQYF
>once|TRBV5-6
CASSSTGGRENLEQFF
>.|TRBV5-1
CASSPGTEHSPLHF
>.|TRBV6-6
CASSLAMEGGEKLFF
>.|TRBV9
CASSVVTGGLAEQYF
>.|TRBV28
CASSLALAGPGGTQYF
>.|TRBV10-1
CASSEQGAATEAFF
>.|TRBV6-4
CASSDTRGGELFF
>once|TRBV7-9
CASSLGQGAWEQYF